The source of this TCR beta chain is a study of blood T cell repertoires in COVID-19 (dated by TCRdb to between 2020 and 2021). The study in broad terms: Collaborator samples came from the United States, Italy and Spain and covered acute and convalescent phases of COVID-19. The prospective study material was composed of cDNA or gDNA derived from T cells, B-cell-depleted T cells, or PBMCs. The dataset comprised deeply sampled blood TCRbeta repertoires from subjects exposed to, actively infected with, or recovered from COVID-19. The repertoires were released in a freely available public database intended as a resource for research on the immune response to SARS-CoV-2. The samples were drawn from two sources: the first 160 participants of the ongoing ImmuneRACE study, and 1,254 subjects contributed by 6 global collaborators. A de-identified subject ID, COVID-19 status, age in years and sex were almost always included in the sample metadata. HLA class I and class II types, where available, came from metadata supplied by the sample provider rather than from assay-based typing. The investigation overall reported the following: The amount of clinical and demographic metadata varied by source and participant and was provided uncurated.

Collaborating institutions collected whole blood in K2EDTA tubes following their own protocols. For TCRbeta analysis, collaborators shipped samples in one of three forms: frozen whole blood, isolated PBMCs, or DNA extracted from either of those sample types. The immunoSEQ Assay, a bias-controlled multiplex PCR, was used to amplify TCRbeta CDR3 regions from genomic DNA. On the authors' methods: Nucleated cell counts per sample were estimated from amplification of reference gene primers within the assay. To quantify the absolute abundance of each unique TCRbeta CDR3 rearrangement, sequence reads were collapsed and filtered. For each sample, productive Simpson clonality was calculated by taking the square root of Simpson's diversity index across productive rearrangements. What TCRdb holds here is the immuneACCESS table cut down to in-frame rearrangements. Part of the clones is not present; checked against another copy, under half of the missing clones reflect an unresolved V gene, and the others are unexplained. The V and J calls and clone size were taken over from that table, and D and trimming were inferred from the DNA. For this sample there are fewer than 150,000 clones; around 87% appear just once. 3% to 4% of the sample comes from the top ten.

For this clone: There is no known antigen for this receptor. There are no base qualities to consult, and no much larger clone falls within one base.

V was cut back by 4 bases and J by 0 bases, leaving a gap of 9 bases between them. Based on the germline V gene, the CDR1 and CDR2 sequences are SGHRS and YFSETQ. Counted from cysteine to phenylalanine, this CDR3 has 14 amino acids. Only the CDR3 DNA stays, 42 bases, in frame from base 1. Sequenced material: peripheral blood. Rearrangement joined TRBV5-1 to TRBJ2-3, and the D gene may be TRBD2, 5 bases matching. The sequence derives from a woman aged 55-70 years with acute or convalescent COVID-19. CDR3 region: CASSRTSSTDTQYF. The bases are TGCGCCAGCAGCCGGACTTCTAGCACAGATACGCAGTATTTT.